These T cell receptor beta chains were read from a single sample in a study of T-cell reconstitution after alpha-beta-depleted transplantation in children. MiXCR was run by TCRdb on the PCR reads, yielding one entry per CDR3 protein. The data hold about 1,000,000 distinct CDR3 sequences, with about 29% observed a single time. Sample: PBMCs, mostly from graft donor cells, taken 360 days after TCRalphabeta/CD19-depleted stem cell transplant. The receptors derive from a boy in the first two years of life who had a stem cell transplant for SCID, so the T cells may come from the graft donor. CDR3s include the opening cysteine and the closing phenylalanine or tryptophan. D genes are given only for firm matches. The size field is filled for only some rows; it gives once, few, many or a size class.

j_call: TRBJ2-1; clone_size: few; d_call: NA; v_call: TRBV12-3/TRBV12-4; cdr3_nt: TGTGCCAGCACCCGACGTCCCCAAGGGACCAATGAGCAGTTCTTC; cdr3_aa: CASTRRPQGTNEQFF
j_call: TRBJ1-1; clone_size: NA; d_call: NA; v_call: TRBV6-5; cdr3_nt: TGTGCCAGCAGTTACCTCGGGACGAACACTGAAGCTTTCTTT; cdr3_aa: CASSYLGTNTEAFF
j_call: TRBJ2-2; clone_size: NA; d_call: NA; v_call: TRBV6-2/TRBV6-3; cdr3_nt: TGTGCCACCGAGAGAGACAATACCGGGGAGCTGTTTTTT; cdr3_aa: CATERDNTGELFF
j_call: TRBJ1-1; clone_size: NA; d_call: NA; v_call: TRBV30; cdr3_nt: TGTGCCTGGGGGACCAGGGCTATGAACACTGAAGCTTTCTTT; cdr3_aa: CAWGTRAMNTEAFF
j_call: TRBJ1-4; clone_size: few; d_call: NA; v_call: TRBV20-1; cdr3_nt: TGCAGTGCTAGTCCCTCAGGGGTTGAAAAACTGTTTTTT; cdr3_aa: CSASPSGVEKLFF
j_call: TRBJ2-7; clone_size: NA; d_call: NA; v_call: TRBV7-2; cdr3_nt: TGTGCCAGCAGCTTAGAGTTGGGGGCAAACTCCTACGAGCAGTACTTC; cdr3_aa: CASSLELGANSYEQYF
j_call: TRBJ1-1; clone_size: NA; d_call: NA; v_call: TRBV5-1; cdr3_nt: TGCGCCAGCAGCCACACTCTCGAGGGTGAAGCTTTCTTT; cdr3_aa: CASSHTLEGEAFF
j_call: TRBJ2-6; clone_size: few; d_call: NA; v_call: TRBV6-5; cdr3_nt: TGTGCCAGCAGTTACTCGTCGGGAATTGGGGCCAACGTCCTGACTTTC; cdr3_aa: CASSYSSGIGANVLTF
j_call: TRBJ2-1; clone_size: few; d_call: NA; v_call: TRBV12-3/TRBV12-4; cdr3_nt: TGTGCCAGCAGTTTAGGCTCGGTAAATGAGCAGTTCTTC; cdr3_aa: CASSLGSVNEQFF
j_call: TRBJ2-1; clone_size: few; d_call: NA; v_call: TRBV5-1; cdr3_nt: TGCGCCAGCAGCTGGGGGGGCGTGGGGACCTACAATGAGCAGTTCTTC; cdr3_aa: CASSWGGVGTYNEQFF
j_call: TRBJ1-5; clone_size: few; d_call: TRBD1; v_call: TRBV20-1; cdr3_nt: TGCAGTGCTAGGGTCCGGGACAGGGGTGCGGGCAATCAGCCCCAGCATTTT; cdr3_aa: CSARVRDRGAGNQPQHF
j_call: TRBJ2-5; clone_size: NA; d_call: NA; v_call: TRBV5-1; cdr3_nt: TGCGCCAGCAGCTTGGCGGGGGATGAGACCCAGTACTTC; cdr3_aa: CASSLAGDETQYF
j_call: TRBJ2-3; clone_size: NA; d_call: NA; v_call: TRBV24-1; cdr3_nt: TGTGCCACCAGTGTGGGGGGCACAGATACGCAGTATTTT; cdr3_aa: CATSVGGTDTQYF
j_call: TRBJ2-1; clone_size: many; d_call: NA; v_call: TRBV5-1; cdr3_nt: TGCGCCAGCAGCTTTGGTCAGTCCTACAATGAGCAGTTCTTC; cdr3_aa: CASSFGQSYNEQFF
j_call: TRBJ2-1; clone_size: few; d_call: TRBD1; v_call: TRBV20-1; cdr3_nt: TGCAGTGGCCAGGGGGCTCGCTCCTACAATGAGCAGTTCTTC; cdr3_aa: CSGQGARSYNEQFF
j_call: TRBJ2-1; clone_size: few; d_call: NA; v_call: TRBV5-6; cdr3_nt: TGTGCCAGCAGCTCCTCCGGGACCCTGGGCAATGAGCAGTTCTTC; cdr3_aa: CASSSSGTLGNEQFF
j_call: TRBJ2-3; clone_size: NA; d_call: TRBD2; v_call: TRBV7-8; cdr3_nt: TGTGCCAGCAGCTTAGAGCGGCTAGCGGGTTCAGATACGCAGTATTTT; cdr3_aa: CASSLERLAGSDTQYF
j_call: TRBJ2-3; clone_size: few; d_call: NA; v_call: TRBV9; cdr3_nt: TGTGCCAGCAGCGTAGCGCCCATGGGGGATACGCAGTATTTT; cdr3_aa: CASSVAPMGDTQYF
j_call: TRBJ2-5; clone_size: NA; d_call: NA; v_call: TRBV9; cdr3_nt: TGTGCCAGCAGCGCGAAGGCGGGGCCACAAGAGACCCAGTACTTC; cdr3_aa: CASSAKAGPQETQYF
j_call: TRBJ1-1; clone_size: few; d_call: NA; v_call: TRBV20-1; cdr3_nt: TGCAGTGCTCAACAGCGGGGGGACACTGAAGCTTTCTTT; cdr3_aa: CSAQQRGDTEAFF
j_call: TRBJ2-3; clone_size: NA; d_call: TRBD2; v_call: TRBV20-1; cdr3_nt: TGCAGTGCTAGAGACCGATCCGGGACTAGCGGTTCCACAGATACGCAGTATTTT; cdr3_aa: CSARDRSGTSGSTDTQYF
j_call: TRBJ1-1; clone_size: NA; d_call: TRBD1; v_call: TRBV7-2; cdr3_nt: TGTGCCAGCAGCTTAAGGGACAGGGCGTACACTGAAGCTTTCTTT; cdr3_aa: CASSLRDRAYTEAFF
j_call: TRBJ2-5; clone_size: NA; d_call: NA; v_call: TRBV24-1; cdr3_nt: TGTGCCACCAGTGACAGGGGCAGGGAGACCCAGTACTTC; cdr3_aa: CATSDRGRETQYF
j_call: TRBJ1-1; clone_size: few; d_call: NA; v_call: TRBV5-1; cdr3_nt: TGCGCCAGCAGCTTGGTGAAGGGGGGGAACACTGAAGCTTTCTTT; cdr3_aa: CASSLVKGGNTEAFF
j_call: TRBJ2-5; clone_size: NA; d_call: TRBD2; v_call: TRBV6-2/TRBV6-3; cdr3_nt: TGTGCCAGCAGTTACCCGTCTCGGGGGGGCCAAGAGACCCAGTACTTC; cdr3_aa: CASSYPSRGGQETQYF
j_call: TRBJ2-7; clone_size: NA; d_call: NA; v_call: TRBV12-3/TRBV12-4; cdr3_nt: TGTGCCACCGGGACCGGGTTCGGCGAGCAGTACTTC; cdr3_aa: CATGTGFGEQYF
j_call: TRBJ2-5; clone_size: many; d_call: NA; v_call: TRBV12-3/TRBV12-4; cdr3_nt: TGTGCCAGCAGCCGCGGAGAGACCCAGTACTTC; cdr3_aa: CASSRGETQYF
j_call: TRBJ2-1; clone_size: many; d_call: TRBD1; v_call: TRBV4-2; cdr3_nt: TGTGCCAGCAGCCGAGGACAGGGGGTAATCAATGAGCAGTTCTTC; cdr3_aa: CASSRGQGVINEQFF
j_call: TRBJ1-1; clone_size: NA; d_call: NA; v_call: TRBV5-1; cdr3_nt: TGCGCCAGCAGCTTGTCGCCCGGTGAGTTAATCATGAACACTGAAGCTTTCTTT; cdr3_aa: CASSLSPGELIMNTEAFF
j_call: TRBJ2-2; clone_size: NA; d_call: NA; v_call: TRBV20-1; cdr3_nt: TGCAGTGCTAGAAGGATCCGGGAGCTGTTTTTT; cdr3_aa: CSARRIRELFF
j_call: TRBJ1-2; clone_size: NA; d_call: NA; v_call: TRBV4-1; cdr3_nt: TGCGCCAGAAGCCATCCAAAGGGAGACAAAGGCGGCTACACCTTC; cdr3_aa: CARSHPKGDKGGYTF
j_call: TRBJ2-1; clone_size: once; d_call: NA; v_call: TRBV4-3; cdr3_nt: TGCGCCAGCAGCCAAGTGGAGGGGCCTGAGCAGTTCTTC; cdr3_aa: CASSQVEGPEQFF
j_call: TRBJ2-7; clone_size: NA; d_call: NA; v_call: TRBV5-1; cdr3_nt: TGCGCCAGCAGCTTGTCCACACTTGGGGATACCTACGAGCAGTACTTC; cdr3_aa: CASSLSTLGDTYEQYF
j_call: TRBJ2-1; clone_size: few; d_call: TRBD2; v_call: TRBV12-3/TRBV12-4; cdr3_nt: TGTGCCAGCCAACAAACTAGCGGATCCTACAATGAGCAGTTCTTC; cdr3_aa: CASQQTSGSYNEQFF
j_call: TRBJ2-3; clone_size: NA; d_call: NA; v_call: TRBV10-3; cdr3_nt: TGTGCCATCAGTGAGTCGCAGGAAGCGCACCAGCAGACAGATACGCAGTATTTT; cdr3_aa: CAISESQEAHQQTDTQYF
j_call: TRBJ2-3; clone_size: once; d_call: TRBD2; v_call: TRBV18; cdr3_nt: TGTGCCAGCTCAACACCCTCCCGGACTAGCGGGGGCCGCACAGATACGCAGTATTTT; cdr3_aa: CASSTPSRTSGGRTDTQYF
j_call: TRBJ2-7; clone_size: few; d_call: NA; v_call: TRBV28; cdr3_nt: TGTGCCAGCAGGGGGCCTAAGGGGGAGCAGTACTTC; cdr3_aa: CASRGPKGEQYF
j_call: TRBJ1-3; clone_size: many; d_call: TRBD1; v_call: TRBV6-5; cdr3_nt: TGTGCCAGCAGTTACACAGGGGGCTCTGGAAACACCATATATTTT; cdr3_aa: CASSYTGGSGNTIYF
j_call: TRBJ2-7; clone_size: NA; d_call: NA; v_call: TRBV9; cdr3_nt: TGTGCCAGCAGCGACGGACGGGGTGTCGAGCAGTACTTC; cdr3_aa: CASSDGRGVEQYF
j_call: TRBJ2-1; clone_size: few; d_call: TRBD2; v_call: TRBV4-2; cdr3_nt: TGTGCCAGCAGCCCGGCGGGGACTAGCGGAAACAATGAGCAGTTCTTC; cdr3_aa: CASSPAGTSGNNEQFF
j_call: TRBJ1-5; clone_size: few; d_call: TRBD1; v_call: TRBV12-3/TRBV12-4; cdr3_nt: TGTGCCAGCACGGGGACAGATAGCAATCAGCCCCAGCATTTT; cdr3_aa: CASTGTDSNQPQHF
j_call: TRBJ1-1; clone_size: NA; d_call: NA; v_call: TRBV5-1; cdr3_nt: TGCGCCAGCAGCTTGGGGCAAATCGCTGAAGCTTTCTTT; cdr3_aa: CASSLGQIAEAFF
j_call: TRBJ2-5; clone_size: few; d_call: TRBD1; v_call: TRBV7-6; cdr3_nt: TGTGCCAGCAGCTTAGTCGACAGGGGGCAGGAGACCCAGTACTTC; cdr3_aa: CASSLVDRGQETQYF
j_call: TRBJ2-1; clone_size: NA; d_call: NA; v_call: TRBV5-1; cdr3_nt: TGCGCCAGCAGCCCCCGGGACATCAGCTCCTACAATGAGCAGTTCTTC; cdr3_aa: CASSPRDISSYNEQFF
j_call: TRBJ2-3; clone_size: NA; d_call: NA; v_call: TRBV9; cdr3_nt: TGTGCCAGCAGCGTTTCCCCCCAGCGGAGCACAGATACGCAGTATTTT; cdr3_aa: CASSVSPQRSTDTQYF